One sample yielded the 21 T cell receptor beta chains listed below, sequenced in a study of blood T cell repertoires in COVID-19. This table comes from immunoSEQ multiplex PCR, and its TCRdb copy is limited to in-frame clones, with some not included. The repertoire holds approximately 260,000 clones, with 85% to 90% as singletons. The sample consisted of peripheral blood. These receptor sequences come from a woman aged 40 to 49 with acute or convalescent COVID-19.

The chain joins TRBV3-1 (or the pseudogene TRBV3-2) to TRBJ2-2, with D tentatively TRBD1 (7 bases). V dropped 10 bases and J dropped 5 bases, with 17 bases sitting between them. This CDR3 spans 14 amino acids. The germline CDR1 and CDR2 sequences are LGHDT and YNNKEL (reference sequence). The chain's CDR3 is CATTQGGGTGELFF. CDR3 bases: TGTGCCACCACCCAGGGGGGTGGTACCGGGGAGCTGTTTTTT.

The DNA of the CDR3 is TGTGCCAGCAGCTTGGTTGGAGGACAGGCGACCTATGGCTACACCTTC. It specifies CASSLVGGQATYGYTF. This chain joins TRBV5-6 and TRBJ1-2; TRBD1 agrees at 7 bases. The ends lost 0 bases at V and 4 bases at J; junction bases unmatched: 9. The length of the CDR3 is 16 residues. CDR1 is SGHDT, CDR2 YYEEEE, per germline.

The V gene is TRBV12-3 or TRBV12-4, the J gene TRBJ1-1; D gene ambiguous. V dropped 1 base and J dropped 7 bases, with 10 bases sitting between them. CDR3 length equals 13 residues. CDR3 in DNA: TGTGCCAGCAGTTTAGATTTAACAGTTGAAGCTTTCTTT. Amino acids: CASSLDLTVEAFF.

The chain employs TRBV24-1 and TRBJ1-5; 8 positions match TRBD1. The germline V gene has CDR1 KGHDR and CDR2 SFDVKD. Trimming cost V 4 bases and J 4 bases; bases outside gene matches: 5. The CDR3 totals 15 residues. DNA for the CDR3: TGTGCCACCAGTGACCCCGGACAGGGTAATCAGCCCCAGCATTTT. It encodes CATSDPGQGNQPQHF.

The J gene is TRBJ2-7, the V gene TRBV7-6; TRBD2 is a possible D gene (6 bases). CDR1 is SGHVS, CDR2 FNYEAQ, per germline. This CDR3 has 15 residues. Trimming removed 2 bases from V and 2 bases from J, with 13 bases in between. The CDR3 DNA sequence: TGTGCCAGCAGCTTACACGGGGGAGGTCCCTACGAGCAGTACGTC. This gives the protein CASSLHGGGPYEQYV.

The chain is built from TRBV30 and TRBJ1-4, with D tentatively TRBD1 (5 bases). The length of the CDR3 is 16 residues. V lost 3 bases, J lost 5 bases, and 19 bases lay in between. Germline CDR1 GTSNPN, CDR2 SVGIG (reference sequence). CDR3 protein: CAWRTAPHTTNEKLFF. The CDR3 bases are TGTGCCTGGAGGACAGCGCCACACACCACAAATGAAAAACTGTTTTTT.

J is TRBJ2-3 and V is TRBV7-6; no clear D gene. The CDR3 spans 15 residues. V lost 0 bases, J lost 2 bases, and 9 bases lay in between. From germline, CDR1 is SGHVS and CDR2 FNYEAQ. As DNA, the CDR3 is TGTGCCAGCAGCTTAGCGGCTTCCCACACAGATACGCAGTATTTT. This gives the protein CASSLAASHTDTQYF.

The chain carries TRBV6-1 and TRBJ2-1; 12 nucleotides align to TRBD2. Germline V gene lookup returns CDR1 MNHNS and CDR2 SASEGT. Trimming took 4 bases from V and 2 from J; bases not matched to a gene: 6. The CDR3 loop spans 17 amino acids. The CDR3 DNA reads TGTGCCAGCAGTGTACTAGCGGGGGGCGCTACCTACAATGAGCAGTTCTTC. Its protein is CASSVLAGGATYNEQFF.

J is TRBJ1-2 and V is TRBV9; 8 bases map to TRBD1. Germline CDR1 reads SGDLS; CDR2 reads YYNGEE. The length of the CDR3 is 14 residues. The trim removed 0 bases at V and 7 bases at J, leaving 5 bases unmatched. The CDR3 coding sequence is TGTGCCAGCAGCGTAGAAGCAGGGGGCGGTGGCTACACCTTC. This gives the protein CASSVEAGGGGYTF.

The chain combines TRBV19 with TRBJ1-3; 10 bases line up with TRBD1. CDR1 and CDR2 (germline): LNHDA, SQIVND (reference sequence). This CDR3 comprises 19 residues. The ends lost 6 bases at V and 0 bases at J; junction bases unmatched: 14. CDR3 loop: CASRKGQGSARRSGNTIYF. The CDR3 bases are TGTGCCAGTAGAAAGGGACAGGGGTCCGCTCGCCGCTCTGGAAACACCATATATTTT.

The rearrangement links TRBV4-1 to TRBJ2-7; 7 bases line up with TRBD1. V gave up 0 bases and J gave up 6 bases; unmatched junction bases: 5. The germline gives CDR1 MGHRA, CDR2 YSYEKL. The CDR3 contains 14 residues. The CDR3 nucleotides are TGCGCCAGCAGCCAAGATCGAGGGACAGCCGAGCAGTACGTC. Amino acids: CASSQDRGTAEQYV.

This chain uses TRBV27 with TRBJ2-1; 11 bases line up with TRBD2. This CDR3 region has 15 residues. Per the germline V gene, CDR1 is MNHEY and CDR2 is SMNVEV (reference sequence). The V gene end was trimmed by 4 bases and the J gene end by 5 bases; junction bases not matched to a gene: 4. CDR3 in amino acids: CASSYGLAGHNEQFF. The CDR3 DNA follows: TGTGCCAGCAGTTACGGACTAGCGGGTCACAATGAGCAGTTCTTC.

CDR3 in DNA: TGTGCCATCAGTGAGGACAGGGCCCTGGGGCAGCCCCAGCATTTT. Its translation: CAISEDRALGQPQHF. The gene calls are TRBV10-3 and TRBJ1-5, with 7 nucleotides matching TRBD1. The CDR3 consists of 15 residues. V trimming: 2 bases; J trimming: 7 bases; junction bases outside the gene matches: 8. Germline assignment: CDR1 ENHRY and CDR2 SYGVKD.

This chain joins TRBV2 and TRBJ1-6, with 9 bases fitting TRBD1. Trimming cost V 0 bases and J 7 bases; bases outside gene matches: 1. CDR1 and CDR2 from the germline V gene are SNHLY and FYNNEI. The CDR3 covers 15 residues. The CDR3 DNA reads TGTGCCAGCAGTGAAGCCGGGACAGGGAATTCACCCCTCCACTTT. This encodes CASSEAGTGNSPLHF.

This chain uses TRBV24-1 with TRBJ2-1; D unresolved. The CDR3 is 14 amino acids. In germline, CDR1 is KGHDR, CDR2 SFDVKD. V lost 4 bases and J lost 9, with 15 bases in between. DNA for the CDR3: TGTGCCACCAGTGAACTATATTCGGATGCTGAGCAGTTCTTC. The encoded protein is CATSELYSDAEQFF.

The CDR3 nucleotides read TGTGCCAGCAGTTTATCGAAGAGGGATCAGCCCCAGCATTTT. As protein: CASSLSKRDQPQHF. The chain recombines TRBV27 with TRBJ1-5; no clear D. The germline V gene has CDR1 MNHEY and CDR2 SMNVEV (reference sequence). V was trimmed by 0 bases and J by 5 bases, leaving 8 bases between them. This CDR3 spans 14 amino acids.

J is TRBJ2-1 and V is TRBV3-1 (or the pseudogene TRBV3-2); TRBD1 is a possible D gene (5 bases). From germline, CDR1 is LGHDT and CDR2 YNNKEL (reference sequence). CDR3 length: 16 amino acids. V was trimmed by 1 base and J by 8 bases, leaving 18 bases between them. The chain's CDR3 is CASSQVRLQGSDEQFF. The CDR3 nucleotides are TGTGCCAGCAGCCAAGTCAGGTTGCAGGGATCTGATGAGCAGTTCTTC.

This chain joins TRBV9 and TRBJ1-3; D gene ambiguous. Germline values: CDR1 SGDLS, CDR2 YYNGEE. V was clipped by 3 bases and J by 1 base, with 17 bases between them. This CDR3 is built from 17 residues. CDR3 sequence (DNA): TGTGCCAGCAGCGGGCGGGCAGGTCTAGAGTCTGGAAACACCATATATTTT. Translation: CASSGRAGLESGNTIYF. Looking up the rest from reference TRBV9 and TRBJ1-3 gives the full variable domain: DSGVTQTPKHLITATGQRVTLRCSPRSGDLSVYWYQQSLDQGLQFLIQYYNGEERAKGNILERFSAQQFPDLHSELNLSSLELGDSALYFCASSGRAGLESGNTIYFGEGSWLTVV.

V is TRBV2 and J is TRBJ2-1, with TRBD2 matching over 10 bases. The CDR3 runs 13 residues. Trimming cost V 6 bases and J 9 bases; bases outside gene matches: 5. Germline CDR1 and CDR2: SNHLY and FYNNEI. CDR3 coding DNA: TGTGCCAGCAGGTTACTAGCGGGGTTTGAGCAGTTCTTC. Protein sequence: CASRLLAGFEQFF.

This chain uses TRBV3-1 (or the pseudogene TRBV3-2) with TRBJ2-7, with 7 bases identical to TRBD1. The length of the CDR3 is 14 residues. V lost 4 bases and J lost 3; bases outside the gene matches: 6. Germline V gene data show CDR1 as LGHDT and CDR2 as YNNKEL (reference sequence). As DNA, the CDR3 is TGTGCCAGCAGCCCGGGGACAGCGCTCTACGAGCAGTACGTC. Protein product: CASSPGTALYEQYV.

This clone was seen just once. The genes are TRBV19 and TRBJ2-2, with 10 bases matching TRBD1. CDR3 length equals 16 residues. Germline CDR1 is LNHDA and CDR2 is SQIVND (reference sequence). V lost 1 base and J lost 3; bases outside the gene matches: 2. The DNA for the CDR3 is TGTGCCAGTAGTATAGGACAGGGGGCTTACACCGGGGAGCTGTTTTTT. It translates to CASSIGQGAYTGELFF.